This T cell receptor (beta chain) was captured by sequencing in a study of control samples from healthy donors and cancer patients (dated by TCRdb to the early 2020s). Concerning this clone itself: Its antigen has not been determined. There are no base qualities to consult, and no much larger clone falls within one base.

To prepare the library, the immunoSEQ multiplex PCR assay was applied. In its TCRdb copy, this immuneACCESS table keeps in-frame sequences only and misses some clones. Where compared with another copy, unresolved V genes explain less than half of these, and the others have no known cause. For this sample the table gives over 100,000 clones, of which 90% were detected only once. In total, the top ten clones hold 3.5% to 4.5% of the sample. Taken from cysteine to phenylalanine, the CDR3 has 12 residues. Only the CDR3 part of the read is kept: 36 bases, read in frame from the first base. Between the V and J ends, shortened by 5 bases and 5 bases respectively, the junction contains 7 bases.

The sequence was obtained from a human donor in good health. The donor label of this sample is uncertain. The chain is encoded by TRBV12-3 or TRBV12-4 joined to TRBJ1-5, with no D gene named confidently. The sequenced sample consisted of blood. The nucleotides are TGTGCCAGCAGTGTCGGATATCAGCCCCAGCATTTT. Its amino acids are CASSVGYQPQHF.